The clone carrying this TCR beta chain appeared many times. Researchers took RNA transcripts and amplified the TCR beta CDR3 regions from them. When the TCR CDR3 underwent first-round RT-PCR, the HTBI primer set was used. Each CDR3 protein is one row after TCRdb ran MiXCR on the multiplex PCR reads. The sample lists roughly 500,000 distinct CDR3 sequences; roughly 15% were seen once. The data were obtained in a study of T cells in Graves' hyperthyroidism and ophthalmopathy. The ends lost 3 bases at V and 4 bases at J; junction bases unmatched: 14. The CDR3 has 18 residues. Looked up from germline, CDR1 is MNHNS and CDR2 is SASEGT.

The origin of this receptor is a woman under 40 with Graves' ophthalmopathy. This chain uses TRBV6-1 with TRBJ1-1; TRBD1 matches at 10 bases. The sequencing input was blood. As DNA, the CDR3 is TGTGCCAGCAGTGACAGAGGGGACAGGGGACCGCGGGGCACTGAAGCTTTCTTT. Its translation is CASSDRGDRGPRGTEAFF.